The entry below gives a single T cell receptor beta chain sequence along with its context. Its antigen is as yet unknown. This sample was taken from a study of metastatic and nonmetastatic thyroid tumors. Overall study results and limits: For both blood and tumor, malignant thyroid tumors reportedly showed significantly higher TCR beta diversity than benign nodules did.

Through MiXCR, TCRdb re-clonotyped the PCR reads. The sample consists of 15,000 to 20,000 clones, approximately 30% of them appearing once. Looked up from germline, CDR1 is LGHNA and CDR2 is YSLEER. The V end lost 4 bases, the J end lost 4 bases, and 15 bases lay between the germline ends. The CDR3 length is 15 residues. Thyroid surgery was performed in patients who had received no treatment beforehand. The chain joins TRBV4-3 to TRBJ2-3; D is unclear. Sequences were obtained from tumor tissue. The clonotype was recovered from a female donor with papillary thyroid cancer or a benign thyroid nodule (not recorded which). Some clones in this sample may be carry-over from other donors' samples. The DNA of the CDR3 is TGCGCCAGCAGCCCGTACTTGACTGCCTCAGATACGCAGTATTTT. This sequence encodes CASSPYLTASDTQYF.